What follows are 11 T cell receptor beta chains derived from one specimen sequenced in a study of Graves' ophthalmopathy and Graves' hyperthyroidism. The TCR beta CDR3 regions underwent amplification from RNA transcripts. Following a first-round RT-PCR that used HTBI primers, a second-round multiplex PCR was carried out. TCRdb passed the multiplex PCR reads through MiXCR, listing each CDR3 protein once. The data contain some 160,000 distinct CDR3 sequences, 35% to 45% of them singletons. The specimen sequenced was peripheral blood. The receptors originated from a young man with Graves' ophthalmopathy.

In DNA, the CDR3 is TGTGCCAGCAGCGCACCGGGACGGGGTGAGACTCAGCCCCAGCATTTT. It specifies CASSAPGRGETQPQHF. The chain uses TRBV28 and TRBJ1-5, with D perhaps TRBD1 (5 bases). Germline V gives CDR1 MDHEN, CDR2 SYDVKM. The V end was cut by 6 bases, the J end by 6 bases, with 21 bases between. This CDR3 is built from 16 residues.

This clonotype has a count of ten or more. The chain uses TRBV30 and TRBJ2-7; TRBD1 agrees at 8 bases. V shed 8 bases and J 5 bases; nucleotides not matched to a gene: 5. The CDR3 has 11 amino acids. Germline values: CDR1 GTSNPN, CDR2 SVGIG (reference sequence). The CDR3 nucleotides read TGTGCCAGCGACAGGGGAGACGAGCAGTACTTC. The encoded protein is CASDRGDEQYF. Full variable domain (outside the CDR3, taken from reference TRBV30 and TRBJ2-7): SQTIHQWPATLVQPVGSPLSLECTVEGTSNPNLYWYRQAAGRGLQLLFYSVGIGQISSEVPQNLSASRPQDRQFILSSKKLLLSDSGFYLCASDRGDEQYFGPGTRLTVT.

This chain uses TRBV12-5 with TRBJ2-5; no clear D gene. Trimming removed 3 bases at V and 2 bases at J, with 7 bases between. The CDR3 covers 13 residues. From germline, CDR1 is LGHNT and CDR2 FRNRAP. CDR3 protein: CASGFGDQETQYF. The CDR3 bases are TGTGCTAGTGGTTTCGGTGATCAAGAGACCCAGTACTTC.

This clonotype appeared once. CDR3 sequence reads: CASSRGPFSYEQYF. The CDR3 bases are TGTGCCAGCAGCCGGGGACCGTTCTCCTACGAGCAGTACTTC. The chain couples TRBV6-1 to TRBJ2-7; perhaps D is TRBD1 or TRBD2 (5 bases each). This CDR3 is built from 14 residues. The germline V gene has CDR1 MNHNS and CDR2 SASEGT. V dropped 6 bases and J dropped 0 bases, with 12 bases sitting between them.

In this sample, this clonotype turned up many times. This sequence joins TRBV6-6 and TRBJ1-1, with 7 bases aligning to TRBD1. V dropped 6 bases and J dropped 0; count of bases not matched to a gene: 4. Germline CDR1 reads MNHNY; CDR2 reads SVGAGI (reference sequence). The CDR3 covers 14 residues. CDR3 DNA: TGTGCCAGCAGCGTGGGACAGCTGAACACTGAAGCTTTCTTT. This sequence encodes CASSVGQLNTEAFF.

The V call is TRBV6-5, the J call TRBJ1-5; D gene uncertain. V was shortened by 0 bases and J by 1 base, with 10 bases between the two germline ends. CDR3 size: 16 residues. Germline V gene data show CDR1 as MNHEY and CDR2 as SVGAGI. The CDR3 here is CASSYSLPVSNQPQHF. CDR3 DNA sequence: TGTGCCAGCAGTTACTCGTTGCCCGTCAGCAATCAGCCCCAGCATTTT.

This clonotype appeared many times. The CDR3 nucleotides are TGTGCCAGCAGCGTAGAAGGGACCGGGGAGCTGTTTTTT. As protein: CASSVEGTGELFF. The rearrangement uses TRBV9 and TRBJ2-2; D gene ambiguous. The CDR3 is 13 amino acids. Germline loops: CDR1 SGDLS, CDR2 YYNGEE. Trimming stripped 0 bases from V and 5 bases from J, with 5 bases between.

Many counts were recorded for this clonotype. Here the CDR3 reads CASSPNPSGRAFETQYF. In nucleotides, the CDR3 is TGTGCCAGCTCACCAAATCCCAGCGGGAGGGCCTTTGAGACCCAGTACTTC. The chain joins TRBV18 to TRBJ2-5, with TRBD2 matching over 10 bases. The germline CDR1 and CDR2 sequences are KGHSH and LQKENI. Trimming took 2 bases from V and 5 from J; bases not matched to a gene: 11. This CDR3 spans 17 amino acids. Complete variable domain (other parts from reference TRBV18 and TRBJ2-5): NAGVMQNPRHLVRRRGQEARLRCSPMKGHSHVYWYRQLPEEGLKFMVYLQKENIIDESGMPKERFSAEFPKEGPSILRIQQVVRGDSAAYFCASSPNPSGRAFETQYFGPGTRLLVL.

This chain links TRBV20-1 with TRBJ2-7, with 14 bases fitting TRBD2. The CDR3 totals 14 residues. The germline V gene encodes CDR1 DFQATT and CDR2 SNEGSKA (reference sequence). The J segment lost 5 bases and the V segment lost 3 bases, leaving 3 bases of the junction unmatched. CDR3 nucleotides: TGCAGTGCTAGGATGGGACTAGCGGGAGACGAGCAGTACTTC. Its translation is CSARMGLAGDEQYF.

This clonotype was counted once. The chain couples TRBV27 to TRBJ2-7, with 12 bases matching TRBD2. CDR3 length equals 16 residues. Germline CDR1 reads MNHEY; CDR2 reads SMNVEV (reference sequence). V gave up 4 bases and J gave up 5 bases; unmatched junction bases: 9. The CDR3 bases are TGTGCCAGCAGTTCCATACTAGCGGGAGGTCTGGACGAGCAGTACTTC. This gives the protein CASSSILAGGLDEQYF.

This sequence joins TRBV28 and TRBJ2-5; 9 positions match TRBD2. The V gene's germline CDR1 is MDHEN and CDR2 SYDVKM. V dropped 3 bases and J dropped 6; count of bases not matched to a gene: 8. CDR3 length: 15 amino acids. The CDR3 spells CASSFVGSGSQTQYF. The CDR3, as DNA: TGTGCCAGCAGTTTCGTCGGTAGCGGGAGCCAGACCCAGTACTTC.